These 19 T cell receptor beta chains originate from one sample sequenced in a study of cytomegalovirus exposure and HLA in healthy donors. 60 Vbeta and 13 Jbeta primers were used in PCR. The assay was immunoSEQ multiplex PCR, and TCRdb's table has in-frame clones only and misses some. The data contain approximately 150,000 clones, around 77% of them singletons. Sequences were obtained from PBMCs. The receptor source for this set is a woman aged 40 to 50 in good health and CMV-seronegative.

CDR3 bases: TGTGCCAGCAGCTTGTGGTCAGGATCCACCGGGGAGCTGTTTTTT. Protein product: CASSLWSGSTGELFF. The chain carries TRBV5-8 and TRBJ2-2; no definite D call. Trimming took off 1 base at V and 4 bases at J, with 11 bases between the two ends. Germline-derived CDR1 and CDR2 are SGHTS and YDEGEE. The CDR3 is made up of 15 amino acids.

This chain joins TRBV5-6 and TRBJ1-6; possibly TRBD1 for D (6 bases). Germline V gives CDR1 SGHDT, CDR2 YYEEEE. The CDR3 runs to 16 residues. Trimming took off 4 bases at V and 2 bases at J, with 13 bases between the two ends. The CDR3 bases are TGTGCCAGCAGCCCCACAGGGCACGCCTATAATTCACCCCTCCACTTT. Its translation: CASSPTGHAYNSPLHF.

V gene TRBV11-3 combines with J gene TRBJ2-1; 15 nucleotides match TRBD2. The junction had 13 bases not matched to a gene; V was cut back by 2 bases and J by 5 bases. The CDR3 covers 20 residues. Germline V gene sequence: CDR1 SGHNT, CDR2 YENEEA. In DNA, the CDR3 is TGTGCCAGCAGCTTACGCCTCCGGACTAGCGGGAGGGCCCTCAACAATGAGCAGTTCTTC. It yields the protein CASSLRLRTSGRALNNEQFF. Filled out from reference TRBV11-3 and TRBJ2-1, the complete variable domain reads EAGVVQSPRYKIIEKKQPVAFWCNPISGHNTLYWYLQNLGQGPELLIRYENEEAVDDSQLPKDRFSAERLKGVDSTLKIQPAELGDSAVYLCASSLRLRTSGRALNNEQFFGPGTRLTVL.

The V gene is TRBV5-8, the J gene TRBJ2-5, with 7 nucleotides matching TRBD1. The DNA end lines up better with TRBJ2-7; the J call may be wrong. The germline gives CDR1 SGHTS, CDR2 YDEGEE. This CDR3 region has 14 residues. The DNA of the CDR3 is TGTGCCAGCAGCGCTGACAGGGTGTATGGCGAGCAGTACTTC. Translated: CASSADRVYGEQYF.

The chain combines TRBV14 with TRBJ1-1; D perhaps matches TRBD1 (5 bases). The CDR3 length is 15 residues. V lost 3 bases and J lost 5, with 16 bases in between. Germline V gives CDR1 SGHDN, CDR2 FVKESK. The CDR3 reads CASSQDDSRWTEAFF. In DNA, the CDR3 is TGTGCCAGCAGCCAGGATGACAGTCGTTGGACTGAAGCTTTCTTT. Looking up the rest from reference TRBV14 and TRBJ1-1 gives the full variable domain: EAGVTQFPSHSVIEKGQTVTLRCDPISGHDNLYWYRRVMGKEIKFLLHFVKESKQDESGMPNNRFLAERTGGTYSTLKVQPAELEDSGVYFCASSQDDSRWTEAFFGQGTRLTVV.

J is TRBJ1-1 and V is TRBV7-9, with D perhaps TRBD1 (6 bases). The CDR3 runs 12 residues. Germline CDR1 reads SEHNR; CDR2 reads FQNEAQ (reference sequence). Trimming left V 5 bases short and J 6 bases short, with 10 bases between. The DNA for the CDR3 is TGTGCCAGCAGCGCACAGGGCCCTGAAGCTTTCTTT. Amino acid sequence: CASSAQGPEAFF.

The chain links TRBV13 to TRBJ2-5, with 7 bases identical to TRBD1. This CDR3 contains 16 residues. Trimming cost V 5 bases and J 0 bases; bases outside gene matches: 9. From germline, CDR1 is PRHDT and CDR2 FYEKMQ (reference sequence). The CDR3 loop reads CASSKQMGTDQETQYF. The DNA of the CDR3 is TGTGCCAGCAGCAAACAAATGGGGACAGACCAAGAGACCCAGTACTTC.

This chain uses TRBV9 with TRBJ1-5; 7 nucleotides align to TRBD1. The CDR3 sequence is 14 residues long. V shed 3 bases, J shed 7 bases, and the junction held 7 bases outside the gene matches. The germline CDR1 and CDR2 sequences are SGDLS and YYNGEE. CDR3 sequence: CASSAEGAGQPQHF. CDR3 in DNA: TGTGCCAGCAGCGCCGAGGGGGCGGGACAGCCCCAGCATTTT.

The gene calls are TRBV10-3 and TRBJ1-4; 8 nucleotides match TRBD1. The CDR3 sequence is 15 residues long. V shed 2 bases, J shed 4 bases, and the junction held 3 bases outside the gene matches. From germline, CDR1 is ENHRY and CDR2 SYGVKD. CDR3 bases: TGTGCCATCAGTGAGCAGGGGGCGGGTAATGAAAAACTGTTTTTT. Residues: CAISEQGAGNEKLFF.

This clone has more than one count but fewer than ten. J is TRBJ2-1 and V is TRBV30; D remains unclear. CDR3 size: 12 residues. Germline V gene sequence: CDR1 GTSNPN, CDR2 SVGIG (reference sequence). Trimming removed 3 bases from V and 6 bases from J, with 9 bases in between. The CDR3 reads CAWSPTTNEQFF. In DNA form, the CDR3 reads TGTGCCTGGAGCCCTACTACCAATGAGCAGTTCTTC.

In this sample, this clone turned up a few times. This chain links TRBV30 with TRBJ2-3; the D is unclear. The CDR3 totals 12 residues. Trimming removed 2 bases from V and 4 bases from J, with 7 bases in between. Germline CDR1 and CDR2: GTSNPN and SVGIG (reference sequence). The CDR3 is CAWSRSADTQYF. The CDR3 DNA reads TGTGCCTGGAGTCGGAGCGCAGATACGCAGTATTTT.

CDR3 DNA: TGTGCCAGCAGTTCGCCAGGAGGGATTTGGACAGATACGCAGTATTTT. This gives the protein CASSSPGGIWTDTQYF. This chain uses TRBV27 with TRBJ2-3; the D gene is possibly TRBD2 (6 bases). Germline CDR1 reads MNHEY; CDR2 reads SMNVEV (reference sequence). V was clipped by 4 bases and J by 3 bases, with 17 bases between them. There are 16 residues in the CDR3.

As DNA, the CDR3 is TGCAGTGCTCTCTACGGGACTGAAGCTTTCTTT. Translation: CSALYGTEAFF. V gene TRBV20-1 combines with J gene TRBJ1-1, with D hard to call. CDR3 length equals 11 residues. Germline loops: CDR1 DFQATT, CDR2 SNEGSKA (reference sequence). V was pared by 5 bases and J by 5 bases, with 9 bases between.

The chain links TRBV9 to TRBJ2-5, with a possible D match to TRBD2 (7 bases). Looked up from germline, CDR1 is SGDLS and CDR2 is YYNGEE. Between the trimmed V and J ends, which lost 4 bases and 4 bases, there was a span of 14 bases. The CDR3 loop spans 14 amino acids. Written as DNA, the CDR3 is TGTGCCAGCAGCTCACCGGGGGGCGTAGAGACCCAGTACTTC. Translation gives CASSSPGGVETQYF.

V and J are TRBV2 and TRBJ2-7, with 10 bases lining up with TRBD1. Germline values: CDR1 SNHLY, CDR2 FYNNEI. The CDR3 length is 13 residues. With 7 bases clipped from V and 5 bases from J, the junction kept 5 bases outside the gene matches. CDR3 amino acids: CASKDRGEDEQYF. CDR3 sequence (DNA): TGTGCCAGCAAGGACAGGGGGGAGGACGAGCAGTACTTC.

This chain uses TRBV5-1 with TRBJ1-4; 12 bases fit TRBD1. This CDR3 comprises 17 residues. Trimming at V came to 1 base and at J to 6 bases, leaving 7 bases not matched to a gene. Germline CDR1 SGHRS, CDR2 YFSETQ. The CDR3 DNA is TGCGCCAGCAGCTTGAGTAACCGGGACAGGGGGCATGAAAAACTGTTTTTT. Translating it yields CASSLSNRDRGHEKLFF.

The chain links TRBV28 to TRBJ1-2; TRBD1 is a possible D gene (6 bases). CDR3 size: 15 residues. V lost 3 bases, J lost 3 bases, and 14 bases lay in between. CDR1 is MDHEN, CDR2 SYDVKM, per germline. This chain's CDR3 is CASSFGQSTHYGYTF. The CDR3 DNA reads TGTGCCAGCAGTTTCGGACAGTCGACTCACTATGGCTACACCTTC.

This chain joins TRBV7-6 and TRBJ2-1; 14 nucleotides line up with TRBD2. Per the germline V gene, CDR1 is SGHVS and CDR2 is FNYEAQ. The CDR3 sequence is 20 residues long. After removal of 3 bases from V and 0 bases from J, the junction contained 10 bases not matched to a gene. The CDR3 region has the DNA TGTGCCAGCAGCTTGAGGCAGGGACTAGCGGGAGCGAGCTCCTACAATGAGCAGTTCTTC. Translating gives CASSLRQGLAGASSYNEQFF.

The CDR3 coding sequence is TGTGCCAGCAGTGAGGCTAGTTGGTATGAAGAGACCCAGTACTTC. This sequence encodes CASSEASWYEETQYF. The rearrangement joins TRBV25-1 to TRBJ2-5; no definite D call. Looked up from germline, CDR1 is MGHDK and CDR2 is SYGVNS. V lost 3 bases and J lost 3, with 14 bases in between. The CDR3 runs 15 residues.